Below, 21 T cell receptor beta chains from the same sample are listed, as sequenced in a study of metastatic and nonmetastatic thyroid tumors. There were no patients who had received any treatment before thyroid surgery. From the PCR reads, TCRdb re-called clones with MiXCR. The sample records 14,000 to 15,000 clones, about 23% being singletons. The specimen was tumor tissue. These receptors all come from a female donor with papillary thyroid cancer or a benign thyroid nodule (not recorded which). Some clones in this sample may be carry-over from other donors' samples.

This clone is labeled medium-sized. The CDR3: CASTGSYSYNSPLHF. The CDR3 DNA is TGTGCCAGCACAGGCTCGTACTCCTATAATTCACCCCTCCACTTT. V is TRBV2 and J is TRBJ1-6; the D is unclear. V dropped 7 bases and J dropped 0 bases, with 10 bases sitting between them. CDR1 and CDR2 from the germline V gene are SNHLY and FYNNEI. The CDR3 consists of 15 residues. The full variable domain, in which reference TRBV2 and TRBJ1-6 provide the parts outside the CDR3, is EPEVTQTPSHQVTQMGQEVILRCVPISNHLYFYWYRQILGQKVEFLVSFYNNEISEKSEIFDDQFSVERPDGSNFTLKIRSTKLEDSAMYFCASTGSYSYNSPLHFGNGTRLTVT.

The table lists this clone with many counts. The chain carries TRBV6-7 and TRBJ2-3; 11 nucleotides line up with TRBD2. TRBV6-7 is labeled an ORF, and its function is uncertain. After removal of 2 bases from V and 6 bases from J, the junction contained 10 bases not matched to a gene. CDR3 length: 17 residues. In nucleotides, the CDR3 is TGTGCCAGCAGTTACCCTCTAGCGGGAGGTACAATGGATACGCAGTATTTT. Amino acid sequence: CASSYPLAGGTMDTQYF.

This clone was counted a few times. V is TRBV3-1 and J is TRBJ2-1; TRBD1 might be the D (5 bases). This CDR3 is built from 12 residues. Germline V CDR1 and CDR2: LGHDT, YNNKEL (reference sequence). V lost 7 bases to trimming and J lost 10 bases, with 14 bases between them. CDR3 sequence reads: CASINTRTEQFF. The CDR3 DNA follows: TGTGCCAGCATCAACACCCGGACAGAGCAGTTCTTC.

This clone was seen a handful of times. The genes are TRBV10-1 and TRBJ2-7, with 7 bases aligning to TRBD1. CDR1 and CDR2 (germline): WNHNN, SYGVQD (reference sequence). This CDR3 region has 13 residues. V trimming: 3 bases; J trimming: 7 bases; junction bases outside the gene matches: 6. The CDR3 bases are TGCGCCAGCAGTGACGAGACAGGGCGAGAGCAGTACTTC. Translated: CASSDETGREQYF.

The V call is TRBV7-2, the J call TRBJ2-3; possible D gene TRBD1, 5 bases. V lost 2 bases and J lost 6, with 18 bases in between. Germline V gives CDR1 SGHTA, CDR2 FQGNSA. The CDR3 has 16 residues. This CDR3 is CASSLSAAGNRDTQYF. The DNA for the CDR3 is TGTGCCAGCAGCTTAAGCGCGGCAGGGAATAGGGATACGCAGTATTTT. Full variable domain (rest looked up from reference TRBV7-2 and TRBJ2-3): GAGVSQSPSNKVTEKGKDVELRCDPISGHTALYWYRQSLGQGLEFLIYFQGNSAPDKSGLPSDRFSAERTGGSVSTLTIQRTQQEDSAVYLCASSLSAAGNRDTQYFGPGTRLTVL.

This clone qualifies as medium-sized. The chain couples TRBV5-5 to TRBJ1-6; D perhaps matches TRBD1 (5 bases). This CDR3 spans 16 amino acids. The V and J ends lost 1 base and 10 bases respectively, with 18 bases between them. Germline CDR1 SGHKS, CDR2 YYEKEE (reference sequence). The CDR3 DNA sequence: TGTGCCAGCAGCTTGACCCCCCCGGGGGTAAGCTCACCCCTCCACTTT. It encodes CASSLTPPGVSSPLHF. The full variable domain, rest sourced from reference TRBV5-5 and TRBJ1-6, is DAGVTQSPTHLIKTRGQQVTLRCSPISGHKSVSWYQQVLGQGPQFIFQYYEKEERGRGNFPDRFSARQFPNYSSELNVNALLLGDSALYLCASSLTPPGVSSPLHFGNGTRLTVT.

This clone was recorded a few times. The genes are TRBV4-1 and TRBJ1-5; weak D call: TRBD1 (6 bases). The germline V and J ends were trimmed by 3 bases and 3 bases, with 9 bases remaining between them. Germline loops: CDR1 MGHRA, CDR2 YSYEKL. The length of the CDR3 is 14 residues. The CDR3 loop is CASSQGHFNQPQHF. Here the CDR3 DNA reads TGCGCCAGCAGCCAGGGACACTTCAATCAGCCCCAGCATTTT.

The chain employs TRBV6-2 or TRBV6-3 and TRBJ2-3; D unresolved. Germline V gives CDR1 MNHEY, CDR2 SVGEGT. The CDR3 consists of 14 residues. V was trimmed by 5 bases and J by 0 bases, leaving 9 bases between them. The DNA for the CDR3 is TGTGCCAGCAGTAGTGGCGAGAGCACAGATACGCAGTATTTT. Its protein product is CASSSGESTDTQYF.

This clone occurred a few times. The identical CDR3 is also encoded by other nucleotide sequences in the sample. The gene calls are TRBV5-6 and TRBJ2-3; 7 positions agree with TRBD2. There are 15 residues in the CDR3. CDR1 and CDR2 (germline): SGHDT, YYEEEE. The junction had 12 bases not matched to a gene; V was cut back by 5 bases and J by 6 bases. In DNA, the CDR3 is TGTGCCAGCAGTTTTCGGGAGGCCCAGCGGGATACGCAGTATTTT. This codes for CASSFREAQRDTQYF.

The chain has TRBV4-1 and TRBJ2-7, with 12 bases that match TRBD1. V trimming: 0 bases; J trimming: 9 bases; junction bases outside the gene matches: 9. The germline gives CDR1 MGHRA, CDR2 YSYEKL. The length of the CDR3 is 16 residues. The CDR3 sequence: CASSQEGTGGVDGQYF. CDR3 nucleotide sequence: TGCGCCAGCAGCCAAGAAGGGACAGGGGGCGTCGACGGGCAGTACTTC.

By sample share, this clone is medium-sized. The gene calls are TRBV12-3 or TRBV12-4 and TRBJ2-2; 8 nucleotides align to TRBD2. The CDR3 extends over 15 amino acids. Losses at the gene ends were 7 bases for V and 5 bases for J; bases not matched to a gene: 9. CDR3 amino acids: CASTLGGGGTGELFF. The DNA for the CDR3 is TGTGCCAGCACCCTCGGGGGGGGTGGAACCGGGGAGCTGTTTTTT.

The chain has TRBV13 and TRBJ1-1; 8 bases fit TRBD1. CDR1 and CDR2 (germline): PRHDT, FYEKMQ (reference sequence). The ends lost 8 bases at V and 3 bases at J; junction bases unmatched: 8. This CDR3 spans 14 amino acids. The CDR3 spells CASLGWDRYTEAFF. CDR3 bases: TGTGCCAGCTTAGGGTGGGACAGGTACACTGAAGCTTTCTTT.

In its sample, this clone was seen many times. This chain links TRBV6-1 with TRBJ1-2; 9 nucleotides match TRBD1. Germline assignment: CDR1 MNHNS and CDR2 SASEGT. The CDR3 contains 13 residues. The V segment lost 6 bases and the J segment 8 bases; nucleotides outside the gene matches: 7. Here the CDR3 reads CASSRGQGGGYTF. The CDR3 bases are TGTGCCAGCAGCCGGGGACAGGGCGGGGGCTACACCTTC.

This clone was counted at least ten times. The chain joins TRBV28 to TRBJ2-1; the D gene is possibly TRBD1 (6 bases). The CDR3 sequence is 15 residues long. CDR1 is MDHEN and CDR2 is SYDVKM in the germline V gene. Between the trimmed V and J ends, which lost 5 bases and 5 bases, there was a span of 16 bases. CDR3 DNA sequence: TGTGCCAGCAGTACCCCAACAGGGTTGAACAATGAGCAGTTCTTC. Its protein product is CASSTPTGLNNEQFF.

This clone was seen at least ten times. With a much larger clone just one base away, this may be a read error. Other DNA sequences from this sample encode an identical CDR3 as well. This sequence joins TRBV7-2 and TRBJ1-1; D call uncertain. In germline, CDR1 is SGHTA, CDR2 FQGNSA. The CDR3 runs to 13 residues. CDR3 residues: CASSLGRPSEAFF. The CDR3 bases are TGTGCTAGCAGCTTAGGCCGACCGTCTGAAGCTTTCTTT.

The chain joins TRBV6-1 to TRBJ2-7; 7 nucleotides align to TRBD1. The CDR3 is 15 amino acids. Trimming removed 3 bases from V and 3 bases from J; junction bases left unmatched: 8. Germline CDR1 and CDR2: MNHNS and SASEGT. The DNA of the CDR3 is TGTGCCAGCAGTGACCCGGGACAGTGGCTCTACGAGCAGTACTTC. It specifies CASSDPGQWLYEQYF.

Many counts were recorded for this clone. This sequence joins TRBV9 and TRBJ1-2; perhaps TRBD1 as D (5 bases). This CDR3 spans 15 amino acids. CDR1 and CDR2 (germline): SGDLS, YYNGEE. The V end lost 0 bases, the J end lost 4 bases, and 13 bases lay between the germline ends. CDR3 protein: CASSVESRAGYGYTF. The CDR3 region has the DNA TGTGCCAGCAGCGTAGAATCCAGGGCGGGCTATGGCTACACCTTC.

The rearrangement links TRBV28 to TRBJ2-1; D possibly corresponds to TRBD1 (5 bases). V shed 5 bases and J shed 9 bases, with 17 bases lying between them. The CDR3 contains 14 residues. From germline, CDR1 is MDHEN and CDR2 SYDVKM. In DNA, the CDR3 is TGTGCCAGCAGTACGGACACGAATTCGGGTGAGCAGTTCTTC. This encodes CASSTDTNSGEQFF.

This clone was counted many times. The gene calls are TRBV11-2 and TRBJ2-1, with a weak D call TRBD2 (6 bases). This CDR3 is built from 19 residues. The ends were cut back, 0 bases at V and 0 bases at J, with 18 bases in the middle. Germline V gene sequence: CDR1 SGHAT, CDR2 FQNNGV. This CDR3 is CASSLEPAGRTSSYNEQFF. The CDR3 DNA sequence: TGTGCCAGCAGCTTAGAACCAGCGGGTCGAACCAGCTCCTACAATGAGCAGTTCTTC.

This clone is medium-sized by share. This rearrangement joins TRBV3-1 to TRBJ1-6, with a tentative D call TRBD1 (5 bases). The CDR3 length is 16 residues. Trimming removed 3 bases at V and 7 bases at J, with 16 bases between. Germline V gives CDR1 LGHDT, CDR2 YNNKEL (reference sequence). The CDR3 loop reads CASSHLSKGRNSPLHF. CDR3 bases: TGTGCCAGCAGCCACCTCTCTAAGGGACGGAATTCACCCCTCCACTTT.

The chain recombines TRBV20-1 with TRBJ2-6; D gene uncertain. Germline lookup yields CDR1 DFQATT and CDR2 SNEGSKA (reference sequence). The V end was cut by 0 bases, the J end by 0 bases, with 3 bases between. There are 14 residues in the CDR3. CDR3 region: CSARDGSGANVLTF. The CDR3 region has the DNA TGCAGTGCTAGAGATGGCTCTGGGGCCAACGTCCTGACTTTC.